This T cell receptor (beta chain) was documented in a study of T cells in localized non-small cell lung cancer. General study points: Detection in adjacent lung was observed for a median around 55 of the top 100 tumor clones. Higher T cell density in the blood was associated with longer overall survival, whereas higher adjacent-lung clonality associated with shorter survival. Uninvolved adjacent lung showed the highest T cell clonality, exceeding tumor. Owing to sequencing of a solitary tumor region, heterogeneity cannot be discounted.

The trim removed 10 bases at V and 4 bases at J, leaving 10 bases unmatched. This CDR3 region has 13 residues. Per the germline V gene, CDR1 is LGHNA and CDR2 is YNFKEQ. TCRdb's table, derived via immunoSEQ multiplex PCR, lists solely in-frame clones and lacks some. This sample has about 83,000 clones, with approximately 80% found just once. About this clone itself: The antigen remains unidentified.

The material was peripheral blood, obtained before any cancer treatment. This TCR derives from a female donor over 55 with stage I lung adenocarcinoma. J is TRBJ2-7 and V is TRBV4-2; TRBD2 matches 7 bases. The CDR3 bases are TGTGCCACCCCGGGCGGGAGTGGATACGAGCAGTACTTC. This translates into CATPGGSGYEQYF.